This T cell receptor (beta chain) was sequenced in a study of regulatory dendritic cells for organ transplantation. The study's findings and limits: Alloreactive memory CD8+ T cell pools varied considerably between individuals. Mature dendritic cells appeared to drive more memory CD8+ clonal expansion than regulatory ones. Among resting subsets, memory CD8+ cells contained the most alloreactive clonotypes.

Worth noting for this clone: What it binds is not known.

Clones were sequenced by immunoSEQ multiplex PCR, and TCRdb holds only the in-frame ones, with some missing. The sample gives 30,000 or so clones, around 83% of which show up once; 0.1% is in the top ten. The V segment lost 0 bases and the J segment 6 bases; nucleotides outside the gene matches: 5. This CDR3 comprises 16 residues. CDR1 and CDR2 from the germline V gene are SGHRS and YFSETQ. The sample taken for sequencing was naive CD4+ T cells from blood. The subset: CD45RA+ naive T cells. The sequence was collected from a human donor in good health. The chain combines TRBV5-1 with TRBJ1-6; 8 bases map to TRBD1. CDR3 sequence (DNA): TGCGCCAGCAGCTTGGAGACAGGGGATTTTAATTCACCCCTCCACTTT. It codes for CASSLETGDFNSPLHF.